The clone carrying this TCR beta chain appeared once. The sample is drawn from a study of control samples from healthy donors and cancer patients. Assay: immunoSEQ multiplex PCR; the TCRdb copy retains only in-frame clones and omits some. Of about 120,000 clones listed, more than 85% are singletons. The CDR3 runs 15 residues. The V gene end was trimmed by 0 bases and the J gene end by 1 base; junction bases not matched to a gene: 1. Germline-derived CDR1 and CDR2 are MNHEY and SVGAGI. The chain recombines TRBV6-5 with TRBJ1-1, with 8 bases matching TRBD1. This receptor was taken from a man in his fifties with head and neck cancer. Sequencing used PBMCs. CDR3 in amino acids: CASSYSDRANTEAFF. CDR3 DNA: TGTGCCAGCAGTTACTCGGACAGGGCGAACACTGAAGCTTTCTTT.